The 12 T cell receptor beta chains given below trace back to one sample, sequenced in a study of PD-1 blockade in classical Hodgkin lymphoma. Some clones are missing from TCRdb's copy, which holds only in-frame ones; the method was immunoSEQ multiplex PCR. The table shows some 23,000 clones, with approximately 70% occurring only once. The patients all showed relapse after autologous stem cell transplantation, while their brentuximab vedotin exposure varied. Sequenced material: peripheral blood mononuclear cells (PBMCs), taken at baseline. Receptors were obtained from a human donor with classical Hodgkin lymphoma.

This chain links TRBV5-4 with TRBJ2-2, with D hard to call. Germline V gives CDR1 SGHNT, CDR2 YYREEE (reference sequence). The V end lost 3 bases, the J end lost 2 bases, and 11 bases lay between the germline ends. This CDR3 is 15 amino acids long. The DNA for the CDR3 is TGTGCCAGCAGCTCTGGGTATTCTAACACCGGGGAGCTGTTTTTT. This translates into CASSSGYSNTGELFF.

The chain carries TRBV2 and TRBJ2-3; 9 nucleotides line up with TRBD2. Germline CDR1 is SNHLY and CDR2 is FYNNEI. V lost 6 bases to trimming and J lost 0 bases; unmatched junction nucleotides: 4. The CDR3 spans 15 residues. This chain's CDR3 is CASRETSGSTDTQYF. The DNA of the CDR3 is TGTGCCAGCAGAGAAACTAGCGGGAGCACAGATACGCAGTATTTT.

The rearrangement uses TRBV7-2 and TRBJ2-5; D is undetermined. The germline V and J ends were trimmed by 6 bases and 3 bases, with 14 bases remaining between them. CDR1 SGHTA and CDR2 FQGNSA come from the germline V gene. The CDR3 covers 14 residues. Written as DNA, the CDR3 is TGTGCCAGCAGATACAGCCTCTGGGAAGAGACCCAGTACTTC. Residues: CASRYSLWEETQYF.

This chain links TRBV9 with TRBJ1-1; no definite D call. CDR3 length: 15 residues. CDR1 SGDLS and CDR2 YYNGEE come from the germline V gene. Trimming cost V 3 bases and J 8 bases, with 20 bases left between them. DNA of the CDR3: TGTGCCAGCAGCGCTGACCCAGGTGCAGGCAGGGAAGCTTTCTTT. Translation gives CASSADPGAGREAFF.

This clone showed up just a few times. CDR3: CASSKAGQGAYNEQFF. For the CDR3, the DNA is TGTGCCAGCAGCAAAGCCGGACAGGGGGCATACAATGAGCAGTTCTTC. The gene calls are TRBV21-1 and TRBJ2-1; the D call of TRBD1 is as the table states it, not checked on the DNA. TRBV21-1 is termed a pseudogene. CDR3 length: 16 amino acids.

The chain uses TRBV7-8 and TRBJ1-1; D remains unclear. The germline CDR1 and CDR2 sequences are SGHVS and FQNEAQ. This CDR3 contains 12 residues. Trimming cost V 1 base and J 11 bases, with 11 bases left between them. The CDR3 DNA follows: TGTGCCAGCAGCTTAGATTTTGGGTCGGCTTTCTTT. As protein: CASSLDFGSAFF.

J is TRBJ1-1 and V is TRBV7-6, with unresolved D. There are 13 residues in the CDR3. Trimming removed 3 bases from V and 1 base from J, with 6 bases in between. The germline gives CDR1 SGHVS, CDR2 FNYEAQ. CDR3 bases: TGTGCCAGCAGCTTGAGGCCGAACACTGAAGCTTTCTTT. Protein sequence: CASSLRPNTEAFF.

The rearrangement uses TRBV7-9 and TRBJ2-7, with a possible D match to TRBD2 (6 bases). This CDR3 has 15 residues. Germline lookup yields CDR1 SEHNR and CDR2 FQNEAQ (reference sequence). The ends were cut back, 4 bases at V and 3 bases at J, with 16 bases in the middle. The CDR3 loop is CASSSPEGGRYEQYF. The CDR3 DNA reads TGTGCCAGCAGCTCCCCGGAAGGAGGGCGCTACGAGCAGTACTTC. Together with reference TRBV7-9 and TRBJ2-7, the CDR3 gives the full variable domain: DTGVSQNPRHKITKRGQNVTFRCDPISEHNRLYWYRQTLGQGPEFLTYFQNEAQLEKSRLLSDRFSAERPKGSFSTLEIQRTEQGDSAMYLCASSSPEGGRYEQYFGPGTRLTVT.

V usage is TRBV7-8 and J usage is TRBJ2-3; D is undetermined. V lost 5 bases and J lost 2, with 8 bases in between. The CDR3 is 13 amino acids. Per the germline V gene, CDR1 is SGHVS and CDR2 is FQNEAQ. The CDR3 region has the DNA TGTGCCAGCAGCCCCGGATCCACAGATACGCAGTATTTT. As protein: CASSPGSTDTQYF.

The chain joins TRBV2 to TRBJ2-1; 10 nucleotides agree with TRBD2. The CDR3 has 19 residues. Unmatched junction bases numbered 12, after V lost 3 bases and J lost 1 base. CDR1 and CDR2 from the germline V gene are SNHLY and FYNNEI. CDR3 bases: TGTGCCAGCAGTGAGGGGACTAGCGTGCTTCAGAGTTCCTACAATGAGCAGTTCTTC. This gives the protein CASSEGTSVLQSSYNEQFF.

The rearrangement uses TRBV4-1 and TRBJ2-7, with 7 bases that match TRBD1. The V segment lost 4 bases and the J segment 2 bases; nucleotides outside the gene matches: 8. This CDR3 has 15 amino acids. Germline V lookup: CDR1 MGHRA, CDR2 YSYEKL. The CDR3 DNA follows: TGCGCCAGCAGCCCAGCACAGGGGTTGCCCTACGAGCAGTACTTC. This gives the protein CASSPAQGLPYEQYF.

Of note for this clone: This specimen includes other DNA sequences encoding the same CDR3. The chain links TRBV5-6 to TRBJ1-5; D ambiguous. This CDR3 spans 15 amino acids. Germline assignment: CDR1 SGHDT and CDR2 YYEEEE. The V gene lost 2 bases and the J gene lost 0 bases, with 9 bases spanning the gap. The CDR3 spells CASSFGPDSNQPQHF. The CDR3 DNA follows: TGTGCCAGCAGCTTTGGTCCAGATAGCAATCAGCCCCAGCATTTT.